A single sample is the source of the 19 T cell receptor beta chains below, sequenced in a study of blood T cell repertoires in COVID-19 (dated by TCRdb to between 2020 and 2021). The protocol used for the library was the immunoSEQ multiplex PCR assay. TCRdb took this table from immuneACCESS and kept in-frame rearrangements with V and J called. Such tables lack part of the clones; where checked against another copy, unresolved V genes explain under half of the gap, and the rest is unexplained. This sample comprises approximately 200,000 clones, approximately 89% of them detected only once. The biggest ten clones account for about 2.2% of the sample. Source material: PBMCs or T cells enriched from blood (not recorded which). The receptors were gathered from a woman aged 40 to 49 with acute COVID-19.

V and J are TRBV27 and TRBJ2-7; TRBD2 is a possible D gene (6 bases). Germline assignment: CDR1 MNHEY and CDR2 SMNVEV (reference sequence). V shed 4 bases and J shed 0 bases, with 10 bases lying between them. The length of the CDR3 is 14 residues. The CDR3 loop is CASSWLAHSYEQYF. In nucleotides, the CDR3 is TGTGCCAGCAGTTGGCTAGCGCACTCCTACGAGCAGTACTTC.

The chain is built from TRBV19 and TRBJ2-3, with TRBD2 identical over 10 bases. The CDR3 spans 17 residues. Germline loops: CDR1 LNHDA, CDR2 SQIVND (reference sequence). The V segment lost 5 bases and the J segment 0 bases; nucleotides outside the gene matches: 8. CDR3 loop: CASSLGTSVASTDTQYF. CDR3 bases: TGTGCCAGTAGTCTTGGGACTAGCGTCGCTAGCACAGATACGCAGTATTTT.

The chain combines TRBV12-2 with TRBJ2-1; the tabulated D call, TRBD2, remains unverified against the DNA. TRBV12-2 constitutes a pseudogene. This CDR3 is built from 17 residues. The CDR3 DNA is TGTGCAAGTCGCTTAGTCTCACTAGCGGGAGTGGGGAATGAGCAGTTCTTC. This sequence encodes CASRLVSLAGVGNEQFF.

The chain joins TRBV11-2 to TRBJ2-7, with 9 bases fitting TRBD1. The V gene end was trimmed by 8 bases and the J gene end by 4 bases; junction bases not matched to a gene: 3. The CDR3 is made up of 12 amino acids. CDR1 and CDR2 (germline): SGHAT, FQNNGV. This chain's CDR3 is CASQQGAYEQYF. The CDR3 DNA follows: TGTGCCAGCCAACAGGGGGCTTACGAGCAGTACTTC.

CDR3 region: CASSLEALGMAKNIQYF. DNA for the CDR3: TGTGCCAGCAGCTTGGAGGCGCTAGGTATGGCCAAAAACATTCAGTACTTC. This chain connects TRBV5-6 to TRBJ2-4; D gene uncertain. Per germline, CDR1 SGHDT and CDR2 YYEEEE. V lost 0 bases and J lost 1, with 14 bases in between. The CDR3 spans 17 residues.

The rearrangement uses TRBV12-3 or TRBV12-4 and TRBJ2-7, with D possibly being TRBD1 (6 bases). The CDR3 length is 12 residues. Trimming shortened V by 6 bases and J by 4 bases, and 10 bases separated the two germline ends. CDR3 coding DNA: TGTGCCAGCAGCATCGGACAGTACGAGCAGTACTTC. It translates to CASSIGQYEQYF.

The rearrangement uses TRBV19 and TRBJ1-1; a possible D gene is TRBD1 (5 bases). Germline CDR1 LNHDA, CDR2 SQIVND (reference sequence). The CDR3 length is 14 residues. V was pared by 6 bases and J by 3 bases, with 14 bases between. The CDR3 bases are TGTGCCAGTAGCTGGAGGTCGGGGGACACTGAAGCTTTCTTT. Its protein product is CASSWRSGDTEAFF.

J is TRBJ2-1 and V is TRBV3-1 (or the pseudogene TRBV3-2); 15 nucleotides align to TRBD2. Germline-derived CDR1 and CDR2 are LGHDT and YNNKEL (reference sequence). The CDR3 is 18 residues long. Trimming took 2 bases from V and 8 from J; bases not matched to a gene: 10. CDR3: CASSQSGLAGGPRDEQFF. CDR3 DNA sequence: TGTGCCAGCAGCCAATCTGGACTAGCGGGGGGGCCCAGAGATGAGCAGTTCTTC.

This clone has a single count. This CDR3 is CASSVAGAYEQYF. In DNA, the CDR3 is TGTGCCAGCAGCGTAGCGGGGGCCTACGAGCAGTACTTC. J is TRBJ2-7 and V is TRBV3-1 (or the pseudogene TRBV3-2), with 9 bases matching TRBD2. CDR3 length: 13 residues. J was trimmed by 2 bases and V by 5 bases; bases with no gene match: 1. CDR1 is LGHDT, CDR2 YNNKEL, per germline (reference sequence).

The chain links TRBV4-1 to TRBJ1-1; 9 positions agree with TRBD1. This CDR3 has 18 residues. V shed 0 bases, J shed 0 bases, and the junction held 8 bases outside the gene matches. Per the germline V gene, CDR1 is MGHRA and CDR2 is YSYEKL. The CDR3 is CASSQDFWDRAMNTEAFF. The CDR3 coding sequence is TGCGCCAGCAGCCAAGATTTTTGGGACAGGGCTATGAACACTGAAGCTTTCTTT.

This chain connects TRBV6-5 to TRBJ1-2; D is undetermined. CDR1 is MNHEY and CDR2 is SVGAGI in the germline V gene. Trimming removed 0 bases at V and 2 bases at J, with 10 bases between. This CDR3 is 15 amino acids long. CDR3 residues: CASSYSPSSNYGYTF. CDR3 bases: TGTGCCAGCAGTTACTCTCCCAGTTCAAACTATGGCTACACCTTC.

As regards this clone: This CDR3 is also generated by other DNA sequences in the sample. The chain combines TRBV12-3 or TRBV12-4 with TRBJ2-1; D not certain. The CDR3 is made up of 11 amino acids. The V end lost 1 base, the J end lost 10 bases, and 5 bases lay between the germline ends. The CDR3 here is CASSLGAEQFF. DNA for the CDR3: TGTGCCAGCAGTTTAGGGGCAGAGCAGTTCTTC.

The chain uses TRBV7-3 and TRBJ1-1, with D maybe TRBD1 (6 bases). Germline loops: CDR1 SGHTA, CDR2 FQGTGA. This CDR3 has 13 amino acids. Trimming left V 6 bases short and J 3 bases short, with 11 bases between. CDR3 region: CASSSQGHTEAFF. The CDR3 coding sequence is TGTGCCAGCAGTTCACAGGGTCACACTGAAGCTTTCTTT.

The rearrangement uses TRBV19 and TRBJ1-2, with D perhaps TRBD1 (6 bases). This CDR3 spans 15 amino acids. Trimming took 3 bases from V and 3 from J, leaving 14 bases between them. CDR1 and CDR2 from the germline V gene are LNHDA and SQIVND (reference sequence). In DNA, the CDR3 is TGTGCCAGTAGTATGGTCTTGGACAGCTACTATGGCTACACCTTC. Its protein is CASSMVLDSYYGYTF.

V is TRBV18 and J is TRBJ1-6; 7 nucleotides align to TRBD1. This CDR3 contains 14 residues. V was clipped by 1 base and J by 13 bases; unmatched bases: 7. Germline CDR1 and CDR2: KGHSH and LQKENI. This CDR3 is CASSPRQGKGPLHF. CDR3 in DNA: TGTGCCAGCTCACCACGACAGGGAAAAGGGCCCCTCCACTTT.

This clone was observed a single time. The same CDR3 is also encoded by other DNA sequences in this sample. The genes are TRBV7-2 and TRBJ2-3; TRBD2 agrees at 10 bases. Germline V gene data show CDR1 as SGHTA and CDR2 as FQGNSA. The length of the CDR3 is 15 residues. Trimming removed 6 bases from V and 2 bases from J; junction bases left unmatched: 5. In DNA form, the CDR3 reads TGTGCCAGCAGTTTTAGCGGGGGGCCCACAGATACGCAGTATTTT. It is translated as CASSFSGGPTDTQYF.

This chain links TRBV3-1 (or the pseudogene TRBV3-2) with TRBJ2-5, with 15 bases lining up with TRBD2. Looked up from germline, CDR1 is LGHDT and CDR2 is YNNKEL (reference sequence). With V trimmed by 2 bases and J by 3 bases, 4 bases remained unmatched. This CDR3 has 17 amino acids. For the CDR3, the DNA is TGTGCCAGCAGCCAACCGGGACTAGCGGGAGGTAAAGAGACCCAGTACTTC. The encoded protein is CASSQPGLAGGKETQYF.

The chain employs TRBV5-6 and TRBJ2-3; maybe TRBD1 (6 bases). Germline V gene lookup returns CDR1 SGHDT and CDR2 YYEEEE. CDR3 length equals 17 residues. The V end was cut by 4 bases, the J end by 0 bases, with 18 bases between. The CDR3: CASSPGTPRSSTDTQYF. The CDR3, as DNA: TGTGCCAGCAGCCCCGGGACACCGAGATCTAGCACAGATACGCAGTATTTT.

The chain combines TRBV3-1 (or the pseudogene TRBV3-2) with TRBJ2-2; 10 nucleotides agree with TRBD1. J gave up 5 bases and V 4 bases, and 7 bases lay outside the gene matches. CDR1 LGHDT and CDR2 YNNKEL come from the germline V gene (reference sequence). CDR3 length: 16 amino acids. This chain's CDR3 is CASSRYRQGATGELFF. As DNA, the CDR3 is TGTGCCAGCAGCCGGTACAGACAGGGGGCAACCGGGGAGCTGTTTTTT.